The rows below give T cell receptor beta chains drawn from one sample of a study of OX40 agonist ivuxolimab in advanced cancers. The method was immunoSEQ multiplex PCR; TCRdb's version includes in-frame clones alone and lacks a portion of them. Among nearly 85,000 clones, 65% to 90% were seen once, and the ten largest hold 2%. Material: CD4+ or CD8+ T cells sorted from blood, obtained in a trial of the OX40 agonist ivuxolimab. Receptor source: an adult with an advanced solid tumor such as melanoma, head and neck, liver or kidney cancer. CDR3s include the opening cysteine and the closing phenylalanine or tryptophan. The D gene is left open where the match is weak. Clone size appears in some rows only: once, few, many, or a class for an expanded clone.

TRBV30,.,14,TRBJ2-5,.,TGTGCCTGGTCCTTTGGGATTTATCAAGAGACCCAGTACTTC,CAWSFGIYQETQYF
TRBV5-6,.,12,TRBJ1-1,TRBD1,TGTGCCAGCAGCCCGGACAGGGGAGAAGCTTTCTTT,CASSPDRGEAFF
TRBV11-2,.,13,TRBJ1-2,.,TGTGCCAGCAGCTTGACAGTTAACTATGGCTACACCTTC,CASSLTVNYGYTF
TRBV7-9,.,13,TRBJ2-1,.,TGTGCCAGCAGCTTGACTAGTCCCTATGAGCAGTTCTTC,CASSLTSPYEQFF
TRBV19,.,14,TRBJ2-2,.,TGTGCCAGTAGTATTCGACGGCTCACCGGGGAGCTGTTTTTT,CASSIRRLTGELFF
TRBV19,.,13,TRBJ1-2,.,TGTGCCAGTAGTATAATGGACGTGGAGGGCTACACCTTC,CASSIMDVEGYTF
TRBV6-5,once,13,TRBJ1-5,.,TGTGCCAGCTCGAGGGAGACCAGGCAGCCCCAGCATTTT,CASSRETRQPQHF
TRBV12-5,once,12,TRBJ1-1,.,TGTGCTAGTGCGAGCATACAGAAAGGGGCTTTCTTT,CASASIQKGAFF
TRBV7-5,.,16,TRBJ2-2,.,TGTGTCAGAAGCTGTCCCGGGACCGAAACAACCGGGGAGCTGTTTTTT,CVRSCPGTETTGELFF
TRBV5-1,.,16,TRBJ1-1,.,TGCGCCAGCAGCTTGGACGTGGGCAGGGGTGGCACTGAAGCTTTCTTT,CASSLDVGRGGTEAFF
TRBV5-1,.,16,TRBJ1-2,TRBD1,TGCGCCAGCAGCTGGGCAGCAGGGGGCTCACTATATGGCTACACCTTC,CASSWAAGGSLYGYTF
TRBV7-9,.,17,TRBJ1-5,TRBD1,TGTGCCAGCAGCTCGGATGAGACAGGGATCAGAAGTCAGCCCCAGCATTTT,CASSSDETGIRSQPQHF
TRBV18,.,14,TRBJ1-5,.,TGTGCCAGCTCACCATCTGCAGGTTATCAGCCCCAGCATTTT,CASSPSAGYQPQHF
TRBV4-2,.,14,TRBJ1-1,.,TGTGCCAGCAGCCCACATCAGGAGAACACTGAAGCTTTCTTT,CASSPHQENTEAFF
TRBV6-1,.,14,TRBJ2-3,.,TGTGCCAGCAGCGTCACAGGGAGCACAGATACGCAGTATTTT,CASSVTGSTDTQYF
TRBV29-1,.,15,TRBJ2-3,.,TGCAGCGTTGAAGACAACTCCCTGGGACCAGATACGCAGTATTTT,CSVEDNSLGPDTQYF
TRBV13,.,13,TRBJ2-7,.,TGTGCCAGCAGCCCCCGTCCCGGTTACGTCTTGTACTTC,CASSPRPGYVLYF
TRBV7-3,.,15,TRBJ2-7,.,TGTGCCAGCAGCTTAGGGTCAGGAGGCCCCTACGAGCAGTACTTC,CASSLGSGGPYEQYF
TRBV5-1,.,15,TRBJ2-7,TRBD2,TGCGCCAGCAGCGCGGGACTAGCGGGTTCCTACGAGCAGTACTTC,CASSAGLAGSYEQYF
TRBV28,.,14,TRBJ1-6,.,TGTGCCAGCAGTTTAGGAATTCAGGATTCACCCCTCCACTTT,CASSLGIQDSPLHF
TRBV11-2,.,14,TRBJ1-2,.,TGTGCCAGCAGCTTACGCCGGAGTAACTATGGCTACACCTTC,CASSLRRSNYGYTF
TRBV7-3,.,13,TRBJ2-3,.,TGTGCCAGCAGCGGGGCCTTCACAGATACGCAGTATTTT,CASSGAFTDTQYF
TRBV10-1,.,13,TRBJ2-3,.,TGCGCCAGCAGGGCGGCGTCCACAGATACGCAGTATTTT,CASRAASTDTQYF
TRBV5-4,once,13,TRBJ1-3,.,TGTGCCAGCGGGGGGTTCTCTGGAAACACCATATATTTT,CASGGFSGNTIYF
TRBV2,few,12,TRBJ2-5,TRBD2,TGTGCCAGCACCCTAGCGGGGGGCTTCAAGTACTTC,CASTLAGGFKYF
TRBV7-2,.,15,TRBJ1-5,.,TGTGCCAGCAGCTTAGGATGGCGGGGTGAGGAGCCCCAGCATTTT,CASSLGWRGEEPQHF
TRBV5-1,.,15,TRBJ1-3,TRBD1,TGCGCCAGCAGTAACGACAGGGGCTCTGGAAACACCATATATTTT,CASSNDRGSGNTIYF
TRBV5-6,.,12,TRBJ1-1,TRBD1,TGTGCCAGCAGCTTGAGGGACAGGGTAGCTTTCTTT,CASSLRDRVAFF
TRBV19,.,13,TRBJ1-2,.,TGTGCCAGCCTCCTTGGGAGTTTCTATGGCTACACCTTC,CASLLGSFYGYTF
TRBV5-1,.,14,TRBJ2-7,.,TGCGCCAGCAGCTTTTCGCCGGGTTGGAACGAGCAGTACTTC,CASSFSPGWNEQYF
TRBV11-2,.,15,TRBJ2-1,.,TGTGCCAGCAGCTTAGGAGGGGTCTCCTACAATGAGCAGTTCTTC,CASSLGGVSYNEQFF
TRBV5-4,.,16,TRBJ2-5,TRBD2,TGTGCCAGCAGCGAAAGCGGGGGGGCGGTAGGAGAGACCCAGTACTTC,CASSESGGAVGETQYF
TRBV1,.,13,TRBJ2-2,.,TGCACCAGCAGCCCTGACTGCGCCGGGGAGCTGTTTTTT,CTSSPDCAGELFF
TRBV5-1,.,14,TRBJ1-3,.,TGCGCCAGCAGCTTGGGAGGGGCTGAAAACACCATATATTTT,CASSLGGAENTIYF
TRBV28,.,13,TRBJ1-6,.,TGTGCCAGCAGTTTCAATAGAGATTCACCCCTCCACTTT,CASSFNRDSPLHF
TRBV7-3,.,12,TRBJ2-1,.,TGTGCCAGCAGCGCTTCAGGAAATGAGCAGTTCTTC,CASSASGNEQFF